One sample yielded the 28 T cell receptor beta chains listed below, sequenced in a study of shared clonotypes between healthy human individuals. Here immunoSEQ multiplex PCR was the method, and the copy in TCRdb shows in-frame clones only, minus some. Of around 1.1 million clones in the sample, roughly 74% are singletons; the top ten hold 0.5% to 0.65%. Source material: memory CD4+ T cells from PBMCs. Subset denoted: CD45RA-negative fraction. Receptors originate from a man between 18 and 29 years old in good health. Some clones in this sample may be carry-over from other donors' samples.

This sequence joins TRBV27 and TRBJ2-7, with 8 bases identical to TRBD2. The length of the CDR3 is 15 residues. Trimming cost V 0 bases and J 4 bases; bases outside gene matches: 5. The germline CDR1 and CDR2 sequences are MNHEY and SMNVEV (reference sequence). CDR3 protein: CASSLSSGSWYEQYF. DNA of the CDR3: TGTGCCAGCAGTTTATCAAGCGGGAGTTGGTACGAGCAGTACTTC.

This rearrangement joins TRBV15 to TRBJ1-5; the D is unclear. V lost 0 bases, J lost 1 base, and 10 bases lay in between. The CDR3 spans 16 residues. CDR1 and CDR2 from the germline V gene are LNHNV and YYDKDF (reference sequence). CDR3 in DNA: TGTGCCACCAGCAGAGAGGGAAGGGTCAGCAATCAGCCCCAGCATTTT. Protein: CATSREGRVSNQPQHF.

The rearrangement joins TRBV7-3 to TRBJ2-2, with 13 nucleotides matching TRBD2. V was clipped by 6 bases and J by 4 bases; unmatched bases: 5. The CDR3 consists of 16 residues. Germline V gene lookup returns CDR1 SGHTA and CDR2 FQGTGA. The DNA for the CDR3 is TGTGCCAGCAGACAGGGACTAGCGGGGAGCACCGGGGAGCTGTTTTTT. It translates to CASRQGLAGSTGELFF.

J is TRBJ1-2 and V is TRBV7-9, with TRBD1 as a possible D gene (6 bases). CDR1 and CDR2 (germline): SEHNR, FQNEAQ (reference sequence). The CDR3 has 14 amino acids. With 5 bases removed from V and 0 bases from J, the gap between germline ends came to 10 bases. CDR3 region: CASSRRGANYGYTF. The CDR3 DNA is TGTGCCAGCAGCCGGAGGGGGGCTAACTATGGCTACACCTTC.

This clone was seen only once. This chain connects TRBV27 to TRBJ2-3, with TRBD2 identical over 10 bases. The ends lost 2 bases at V and 2 bases at J; junction bases unmatched: 1. The CDR3 totals 15 residues. Germline V gene data show CDR1 as MNHEY and CDR2 as SMNVEV (reference sequence). Here the CDR3 DNA reads TGTGCCAGCAGTTTAAGCGGGAGGGCCACAGATACGCAGTATTTT. It codes for CASSLSGRATDTQYF.

This rearrangement joins TRBV6-1 to TRBJ1-5; D might be TRBD1 (6 bases). V dropped 3 bases and J dropped 2 bases, with 14 bases sitting between them. Germline values: CDR1 MNHNS, CDR2 SASEGT. The length of the CDR3 is 16 residues. The CDR3 nucleotides are TGTGCCAGCAGTGAGCGCGGAGGGGGGGGCAATCAGCCCCAGCATTTT. Protein sequence: CASSERGGGGNQPQHF.

The CDR3 here is CASSLAGRETEAFF. CDR3 coding DNA: TGTGCCAGCAGCTTGGCCGGCCGAGAAACTGAAGCTTTCTTT. V gene TRBV5-5 combines with J gene TRBJ1-1; no clear D gene. Trimming pared 0 bases from V and 5 bases from J, leaving 11 bases between. There are 14 residues in the CDR3. Germline V gene sequence: CDR1 SGHKS, CDR2 YYEKEE (reference sequence). The entire variable domain, with the rest obtained from reference TRBV5-5 and TRBJ1-1, is as follows: DAGVTQSPTHLIKTRGQQVTLRCSPISGHKSVSWYQQVLGQGPQFIFQYYEKEERGRGNFPDRFSARQFPNYSSELNVNALLLGDSALYLCASSLAGRETEAFFGQGTRLTVV.

The rearrangement joins TRBV29-1 to TRBJ2-5; 9 nucleotides match TRBD1. The end of the DNA aligns better with TRBJ2-7, so the J call may be wrong. The CDR3 has 15 residues. The germline V gene has CDR1 SQVTM and CDR2 ANQGSEA. DNA for the CDR3: TGCAGCGTTGTATACGGGGGGACAGGGATCTACGAGCAGTACTTC. Residues: CSVVYGGTGIYEQYF.

This chain joins TRBV9 and TRBJ2-1; possibly TRBD2 for D (5 bases). CDR1 and CDR2 (germline): SGDLS, YYNGEE. This CDR3 has 15 amino acids. V shed 1 base and J shed 6 bases, with 14 bases lying between them. CDR3 nucleotide sequence: TGTGCCAGCAGCGTAAGGGAGTCACACCGCAATGAGCAGTTCTTC. Its protein product is CASSVRESHRNEQFF.

The rearrangement joins TRBV11-2 to TRBJ2-2; a weak D match, TRBD1 (6 bases). With 5 bases removed from V and 5 bases from J, the gap between germline ends came to 15 bases. CDR1 is SGHAT, CDR2 FQNNGV, per germline. The length of the CDR3 is 15 residues. The CDR3 coding sequence is TGTGCCAGCAGCCTCTACTGGACAGAAACCGGGGAGCTGTTTTTT. The encoded protein is CASSLYWTETGELFF.

This chain links TRBV6-1 with TRBJ1-4; tentative D call: TRBD1 (6 bases). From germline, CDR1 is MNHNS and CDR2 SASEGT. CDR3 length: 14 residues. V lost 3 bases to trimming and J lost 8 bases, with 13 bases between them. The CDR3 DNA follows: TGTGCCAGCAGTGAGTTCAGGGGTGGAGAAAAACTGTTTTTT. It is translated as CASSEFRGGEKLFF.

This chain connects TRBV9 to TRBJ2-7; TRBD2 matches 12 bases. Per germline, CDR1 SGDLS and CDR2 YYNGEE. The length of the CDR3 is 15 residues. V lost 3 bases and J lost 3; bases outside the gene matches: 4. The CDR3 sequence is CASSEGTSGLYEQYF. The CDR3 nucleotides are TGTGCCAGCAGCGAAGGGACTAGCGGGCTCTACGAGCAGTACTTC.

Written as DNA, the CDR3 is TGTGCCAGTAGTATTGTCGGTCCGACAGCCCCTAACTATGGCTACACCTTC. It yields the protein CASSIVGPTAPNYGYTF. The chain combines TRBV19 with TRBJ1-2; D may be TRBD1 (5 bases). The CDR3 spans 17 residues. V was shortened by 3 bases and J by 0 bases, with 17 bases between the two germline ends. Germline V lookup: CDR1 LNHDA, CDR2 SQIVND (reference sequence).

The rearrangement links TRBV7-3 to TRBJ2-5, with D perhaps given as TRBD1 or TRBD2 (7 bases each). The CDR3 sequence is 14 residues long. Germline values: CDR1 SGHTA, CDR2 FQGTGA. Trimming pared 4 bases from V and 4 bases from J, leaving 13 bases between. Written as DNA, the CDR3 is TGTGCCAGCAGCTCAACAGGGGAGGGAGAGACCCAGTACTTC. Translation: CASSSTGEGETQYF.

On this clone: The sample contains more than one DNA sequence encoding this CDR3. The chain couples TRBV5-1 to TRBJ2-1; no clear D gene. Germline V gives CDR1 SGHRS, CDR2 YFSETQ. This CDR3 spans 12 amino acids. Trimming took 1 base from V and 10 from J, leaving 9 bases between them. The CDR3 here is CASSLPSWEQFF. The CDR3 region has the DNA TGCGCCAGCAGCTTGCCTTCATGGGAGCAGTTCTTC.

The chain uses TRBV28 and TRBJ2-7; no firm D call. Germline V gene sequence: CDR1 MDHEN, CDR2 SYDVKM. V shed 4 bases and J shed 4 bases, with 20 bases lying between them. The CDR3 length is 16 residues. DNA for the CDR3: TGTGCCAGCAGTTCTCCACAGAGATCCCTCAGTTACGAGCAGTACTTC. Translation gives CASSSPQRSLSYEQYF.

The genes are TRBV5-4 and TRBJ2-7; 9 bases map to TRBD1. Germline-derived CDR1 and CDR2 are SGHNT and YYREEE (reference sequence). Losses at the gene ends were 2 bases for V and 5 bases for J; bases not matched to a gene: 5. This CDR3 is 14 amino acids long. The CDR3 DNA reads as TGTGCCAGCAGCTTCCGGGACAGGGTGGACGAGCAGTACTTC. Its translation: CASSFRDRVDEQYF.

As for this clone: Other DNA sequences within the sample encode an identical CDR3. The J gene is TRBJ2-7, the V gene TRBV19, with 13 bases aligning to TRBD2. V gave up 4 bases and J gave up 3 bases; unmatched junction bases: 0. CDR1 is LNHDA, CDR2 SQIVND, per germline (reference sequence). The length of the CDR3 is 14 residues. Here the CDR3 reads CASSRLAGGYEQYF. The CDR3 DNA reads TGTGCCAGTAGTAGACTAGCGGGAGGCTACGAGCAGTACTTC.

As DNA, the CDR3 is TGTGCCAGCAGCTTAAAGGGACAGACTAATGAAAAACTGTTTTTT. Encoded protein: CASSLKGQTNEKLFF. This chain links TRBV7-9 with TRBJ1-4; 7 bases are a match to TRBD1. From germline, CDR1 is SEHNR and CDR2 FQNEAQ (reference sequence). Trimming took 2 bases from V and 2 from J; bases not matched to a gene: 2. The CDR3 consists of 15 residues. Full variable domain (outside the CDR3, taken from reference TRBV7-9 and TRBJ1-4): DTGVSQNPRHKITKRGQNVTFRCDPISEHNRLYWYRQTLGQGPEFLTYFQNEAQLEKSRLLSDRFSAERPKGSFSTLEIQRTEQGDSAMYLCASSLKGQTNEKLFFGSGTQLSVL.

The chain carries TRBV28 and TRBJ1-1, with a tentative D call TRBD1 (5 bases). V was trimmed by 6 bases and J by 1 base, leaving 21 bases between them. The CDR3 spans 17 residues. The germline CDR1 and CDR2 sequences are MDHEN and SYDVKM. CDR3 sequence: CASSPWGTNRRNTEAFF. CDR3 DNA sequence: TGTGCCAGCAGCCCTTGGGGGACTAACCGGAGGAACACTGAAGCTTTCTTT.

The chain is built from TRBV2 and TRBJ2-5; TRBD1 aligns across 10 bases. The V and J ends lost 6 bases and 5 bases, in that order; junction bases with no gene match: 9. The germline V gene encodes CDR1 SNHLY and CDR2 FYNNEI. This CDR3 comprises 15 residues. CDR3 protein: CASSGGTGVRETQYF. CDR3 sequence (DNA): TGTGCCAGCAGCGGAGGGACAGGGGTAAGGGAGACCCAGTACTTC. Filled out from reference TRBV2 and TRBJ2-5, the complete variable domain reads EPEVTQTPSHQVTQMGQEVILRCVPISNHLYFYWYRQILGQKVEFLVSFYNNEISEKSEIFDDQFSVERPDGSNFTLKIRSTKLEDSAMYFCASSGGTGVRETQYFGPGTRLLVL.

This clone was observed a few times. The chain combines TRBV27 with TRBJ2-7, with D possibly being TRBD1 or TRBD2 (5 bases each). The CDR3 loop spans 14 amino acids. Germline CDR1 is MNHEY and CDR2 is SMNVEV (reference sequence). V lost 2 bases and J 6 bases, leaving 14 bases between the germline ends. DNA for the CDR3: TGTGCCAGCAGTTTACAGGGACGGGGTGGCGAGCAGTACTTC. Translation: CASSLQGRGGEQYF.

J is TRBJ2-1 and V is TRBV10-3; perhaps D is TRBD1 or TRBD2 (5 bases each). This CDR3 has 13 amino acids. V was shortened by 5 bases and J by 13 bases, with 18 bases between the two germline ends. Germline V gives CDR1 ENHRY, CDR2 SYGVKD. The DNA of the CDR3 is TGTGCCATCAGTAATATTGGGACGGTACATCAGTTCTTC. Translating it yields CAISNIGTVHQFF.

This clone has just a few counts. The chain has TRBV28 and TRBJ2-1; TRBD1 agrees at 8 bases. The CDR3 is made up of 18 amino acids. Germline lookup yields CDR1 MDHEN and CDR2 SYDVKM. After removal of 7 bases from V and 16 bases from J, the junction contained 30 bases not matched to a gene. CDR3 loop: CASTGQGIFERQNDELFF. In DNA, the CDR3 is TGTGCCAGCACAGGACAGGGTATCTTTGAACGACAAAACGATGAGCTCTTCTTC.

This clone was picked up one time. The chain is built from TRBV19 and TRBJ2-2; D might be TRBD2 (7 bases). Germline assignment: CDR1 LNHDA and CDR2 SQIVND (reference sequence). CDR3 length equals 14 residues. With 6 bases removed from V and 6 bases from J, the gap between germline ends came to 14 bases. CDR3 nucleotides: TGTGCCAGTAGCAGAGAGGGGGGGGCCGGGGAGCTGTTTTTT. This codes for CASSREGGAGELFF.

The sample holds one count of this clone. This chain links TRBV7-2 with TRBJ2-2; TRBD1 is a possible D gene (6 bases). The CDR3 is made up of 18 amino acids. Germline loops: CDR1 SGHTA, CDR2 FQGNSA. The V end lost 1 base, the J end lost 4 bases, and 19 bases lay between the germline ends. CDR3 region: CASSLVYFGGAITGELFF. The CDR3 region has the DNA TGTGCCAGCAGCTTAGTATATTTTGGGGGCGCGATCACCGGGGAGCTGTTTTTT.

The chain couples TRBV28 to TRBJ2-1; 8 nucleotides align to TRBD2. CDR3 length equals 14 residues. The germline V gene has CDR1 MDHEN and CDR2 SYDVKM. Trimming cost V 8 bases and J 8 bases; bases outside gene matches: 11. CDR3 residues: CASRRGLVLHEQFF. The CDR3 DNA follows: TGTGCCAGCCGTAGGGGACTAGTATTACATGAGCAGTTCTTC.

A remark on this clone: A far larger clone is just one base off, so this is likely a read error. V usage is TRBV29-1 and J usage is TRBJ2-1, with TRBD2 matching 9 bases. The CDR3 is made up of 14 amino acids. Germline lookup yields CDR1 SQVTM and CDR2 ANQGSEA. The CDR3 here is CSVAGREGRDEQLF. The CDR3 nucleotides are TGCAGCGTTGCTGGGCGGGAGGGCCGAGATGAGCAGCTCTTC.